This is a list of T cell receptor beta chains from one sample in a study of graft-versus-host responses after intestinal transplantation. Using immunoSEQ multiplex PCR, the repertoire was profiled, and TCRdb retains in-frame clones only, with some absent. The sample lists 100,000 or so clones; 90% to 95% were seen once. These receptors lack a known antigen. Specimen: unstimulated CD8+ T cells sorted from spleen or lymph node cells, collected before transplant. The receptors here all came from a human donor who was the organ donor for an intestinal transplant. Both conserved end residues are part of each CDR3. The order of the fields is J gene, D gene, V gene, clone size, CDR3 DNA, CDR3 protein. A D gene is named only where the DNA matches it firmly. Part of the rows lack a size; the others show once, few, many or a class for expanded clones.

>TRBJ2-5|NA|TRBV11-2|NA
TGTGCCAGCAGCCCACCGGAAGAGACCCAGTACTTC
CASSPPEETQYF
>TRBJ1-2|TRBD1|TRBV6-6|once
TGTGCCAGCACCACAGGGGTCCGAAACTATGGCTACACCTTC
CASTTGVRNYGYTF
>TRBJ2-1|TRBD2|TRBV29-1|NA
TGCAGCGTCCTCCTAGCGGACGACAATGAGCAGTTCTTC
CSVLLADDNEQFF
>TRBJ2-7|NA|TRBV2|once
TGTGCCAGCAGGCAATCTTCGGGCAGGGGATACGAGCAGTACTTC
CASRQSSGRGYEQYF
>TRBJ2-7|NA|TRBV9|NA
TGTGCCAGCAGCGTAGGGTCGCAGGGTCAGGAGCAGTACTTC
CASSVGSQGQEQYF
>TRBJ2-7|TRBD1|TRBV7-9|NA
TGTGCCAGCAGCTTAGGACCGGGACAGGGGGCGGAAGGGTACTACGAGCAGTACTTC
CASSLGPGQGAEGYYEQYF
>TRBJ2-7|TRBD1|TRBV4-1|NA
TGTGCCAGCAGCCAAGGGGGACAGGGAGGCTACGAGCAGTACTTC
CASSQGGQGGYEQYF
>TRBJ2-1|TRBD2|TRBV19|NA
TGTGCCAGTAAAGGGACTAGCTTCTATGAGCAGTTCTTC
CASKGTSFYEQFF
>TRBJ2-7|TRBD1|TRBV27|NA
TGTGCCAGCAGTCATAGGGACAGCCGTGGAGAGCAGTACTTC
CASSHRDSRGEQYF
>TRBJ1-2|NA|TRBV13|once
TGTGCCAGCAGCTCGTGGACAGCCCCATCCGGTGGCTACACCTTC
CASSSWTAPSGGYTF
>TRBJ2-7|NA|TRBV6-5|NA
TGTGCCAGCAGTTTCATGGACAGGGAGGGGGGCGAGCAGTACTTC
CASSFMDREGGEQYF
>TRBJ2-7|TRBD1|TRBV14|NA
TGTGCCAGCAGCCAAGTAGGGACAGGGACGACCTACGAGCAGTACTTC
CASSQVGTGTTYEQYF
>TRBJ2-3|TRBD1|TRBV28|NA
TGTGCCAGCAGTTTTGGGACAGGGCAAGATACGCAGTATTTT
CASSFGTGQDTQYF
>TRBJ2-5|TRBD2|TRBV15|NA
TGTGCCACCAGCCCTCAGTGGGACTATCAAGAGGCCCAGTACTTC
CATSPQWDYQEAQYF
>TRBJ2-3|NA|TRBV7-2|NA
TGTGCCAGCAGCTGGGCCAGTGGGACTAGCACAGATACGCAGTATTTT
CASSWASGTSTDTQYF
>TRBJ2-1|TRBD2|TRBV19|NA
TGTGCCACTAGCGGTTACTACAATGAGCAGTTCTTC
CATSGYYNEQFF